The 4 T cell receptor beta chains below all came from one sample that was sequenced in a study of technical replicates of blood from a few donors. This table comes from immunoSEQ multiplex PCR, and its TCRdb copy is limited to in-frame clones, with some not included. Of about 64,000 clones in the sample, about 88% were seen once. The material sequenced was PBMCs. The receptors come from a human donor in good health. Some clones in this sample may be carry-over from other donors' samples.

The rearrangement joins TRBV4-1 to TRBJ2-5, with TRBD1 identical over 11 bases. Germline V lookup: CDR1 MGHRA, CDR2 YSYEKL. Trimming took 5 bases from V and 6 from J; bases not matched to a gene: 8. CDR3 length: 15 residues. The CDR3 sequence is CASSTTGTGGKTQYF. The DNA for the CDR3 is TGCGCCAGCAGCACAACCGGGACAGGGGGAAAGACCCAGTACTTC.

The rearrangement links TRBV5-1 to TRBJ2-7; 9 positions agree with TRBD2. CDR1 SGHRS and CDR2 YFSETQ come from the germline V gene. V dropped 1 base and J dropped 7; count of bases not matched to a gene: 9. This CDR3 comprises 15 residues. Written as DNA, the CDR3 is TGCGCCAGCAGCTTGAGAGTAGCGGGGGACGGGGAGCAGTACTTC. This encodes CASSLRVAGDGEQYF.

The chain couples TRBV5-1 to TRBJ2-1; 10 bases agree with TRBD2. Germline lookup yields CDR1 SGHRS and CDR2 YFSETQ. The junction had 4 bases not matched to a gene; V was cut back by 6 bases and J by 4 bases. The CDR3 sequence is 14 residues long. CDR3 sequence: CASISSGGYNEQFF. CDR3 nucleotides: TGCGCCAGCATTTCTAGCGGGGGTTACAATGAGCAGTTCTTC.

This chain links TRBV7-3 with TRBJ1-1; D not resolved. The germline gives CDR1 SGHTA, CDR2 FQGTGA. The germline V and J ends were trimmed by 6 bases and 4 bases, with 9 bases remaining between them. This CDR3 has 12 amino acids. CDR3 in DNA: TGTGCCAGCAGACAAATCACCACTGAAGCTTTCTTT. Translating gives CASRQITTEAFF.